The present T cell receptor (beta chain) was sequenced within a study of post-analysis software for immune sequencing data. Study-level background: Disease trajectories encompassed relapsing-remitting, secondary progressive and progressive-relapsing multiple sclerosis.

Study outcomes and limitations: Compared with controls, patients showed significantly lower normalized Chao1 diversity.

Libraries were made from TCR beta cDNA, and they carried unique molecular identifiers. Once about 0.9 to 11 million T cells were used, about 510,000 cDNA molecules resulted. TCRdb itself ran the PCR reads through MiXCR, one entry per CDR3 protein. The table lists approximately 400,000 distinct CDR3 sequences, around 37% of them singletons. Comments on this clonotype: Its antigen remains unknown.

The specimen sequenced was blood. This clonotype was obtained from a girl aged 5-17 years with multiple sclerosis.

In DNA, the CDR3 is TGCAGTGCTAGATCGGGGGGAGGGAATCAGCCCCAGCATTTT. It is translated as CSARSGGGNQPQHF. This chain connects TRBV20-1 to TRBJ1-5; tentative D call: TRBD1 (5 bases). Germline V gene data show CDR1 as DFQATT and CDR2 as SNEGSKA (reference sequence). The V end lost 2 bases, the J end lost 4 bases, and 12 bases lay between the germline ends. The length of the CDR3 is 14 residues.